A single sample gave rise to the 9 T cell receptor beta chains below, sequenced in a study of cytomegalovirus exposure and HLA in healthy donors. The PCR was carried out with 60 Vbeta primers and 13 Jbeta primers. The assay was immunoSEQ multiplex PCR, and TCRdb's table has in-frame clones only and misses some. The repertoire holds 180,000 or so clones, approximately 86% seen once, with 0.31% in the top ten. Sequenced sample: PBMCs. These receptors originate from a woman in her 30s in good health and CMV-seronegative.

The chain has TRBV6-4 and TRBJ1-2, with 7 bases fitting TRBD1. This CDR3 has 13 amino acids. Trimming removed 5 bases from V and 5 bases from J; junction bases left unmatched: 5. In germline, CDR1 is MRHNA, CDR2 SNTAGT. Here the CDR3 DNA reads TGTGCCAGCAGTCCTACAGGGGATTATGGCTACACCTTC. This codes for CASSPTGDYGYTF.

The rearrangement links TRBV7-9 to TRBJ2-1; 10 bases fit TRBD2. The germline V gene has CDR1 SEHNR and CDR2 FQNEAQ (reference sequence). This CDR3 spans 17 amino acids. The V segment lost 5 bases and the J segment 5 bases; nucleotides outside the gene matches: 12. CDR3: CASSLWGAGGRNNEQFF. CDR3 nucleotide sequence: TGTGCCAGCAGCCTGTGGGGAGCGGGAGGGCGTAACAATGAGCAGTTCTTC.

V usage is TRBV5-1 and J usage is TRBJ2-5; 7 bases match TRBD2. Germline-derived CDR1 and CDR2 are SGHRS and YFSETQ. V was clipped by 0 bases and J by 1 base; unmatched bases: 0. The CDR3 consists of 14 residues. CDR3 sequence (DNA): TGCGCCAGCAGCTTGGGACTAGCCCAAGAGACCCAGTACTTC. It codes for CASSLGLAQETQYF.

CDR3 amino acids: CASSYGSGSTDTQYF. The CDR3 DNA sequence: TGTGCCAGCAGTTACGGTAGCGGGAGCACAGATACGCAGTATTTT. The chain couples TRBV6-6 to TRBJ2-3; the match to TRBD2 covers 7 bases. CDR1 and CDR2 (germline): MNHNY, SVGAGI (reference sequence). The CDR3 sequence is 15 residues long. The J segment lost 0 bases and the V segment lost 2 bases, leaving 2 bases of the junction unmatched.

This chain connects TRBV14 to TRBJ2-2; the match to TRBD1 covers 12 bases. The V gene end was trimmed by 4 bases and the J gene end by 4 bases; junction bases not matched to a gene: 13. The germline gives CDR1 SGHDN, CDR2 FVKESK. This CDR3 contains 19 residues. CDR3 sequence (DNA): TGTGCCAGCAGCCGGAAGAATCCGGGACAGGGGGCGGGCACCGGGGAGCTGTTTTTT. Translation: CASSRKNPGQGAGTGELFF.

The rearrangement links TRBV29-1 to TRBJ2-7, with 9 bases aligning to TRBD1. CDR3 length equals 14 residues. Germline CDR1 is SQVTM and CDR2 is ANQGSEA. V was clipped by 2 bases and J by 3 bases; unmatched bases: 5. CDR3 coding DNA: TGCAGCGTTGAAATGACAGGGGGAGTCTACGAGCAGTACTTC. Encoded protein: CSVEMTGGVYEQYF.

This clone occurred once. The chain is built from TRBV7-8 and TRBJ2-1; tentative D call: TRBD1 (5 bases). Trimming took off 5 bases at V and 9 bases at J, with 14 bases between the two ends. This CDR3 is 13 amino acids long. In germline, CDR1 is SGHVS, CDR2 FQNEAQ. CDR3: CASSKGDWAEQFF. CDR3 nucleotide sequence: TGTGCCAGCAGCAAAGGGGATTGGGCTGAGCAGTTCTTC.

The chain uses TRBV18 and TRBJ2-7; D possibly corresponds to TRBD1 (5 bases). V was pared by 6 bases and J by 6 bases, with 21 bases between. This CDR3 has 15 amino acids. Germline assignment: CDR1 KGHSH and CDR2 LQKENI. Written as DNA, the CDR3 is TGTGCCAGCTCCCCCGGGTGGCAGGGCCCCCGCGAGCAGTACTTC. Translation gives CASSPGWQGPREQYF.

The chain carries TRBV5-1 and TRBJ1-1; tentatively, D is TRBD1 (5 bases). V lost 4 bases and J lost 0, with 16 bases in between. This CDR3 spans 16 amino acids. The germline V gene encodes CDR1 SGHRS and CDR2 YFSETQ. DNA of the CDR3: TGCGCCAGCAGCCCTGGCCCCGACAGCATGAACACTGAAGCTTTCTTT. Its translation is CASSPGPDSMNTEAFF.